This T cell receptor (beta chain) is drawn from a study of T-cell memory formation after mild COVID-19 (dated by TCRdb to the early 2020s). Regarding the complete study: Most TCR sequence clusters were specific to one of the two donors. T-cell clones expanding and contracting after mild COVID-19 in a couple of donors were tracked by longitudinal TCRalpha and TCRbeta repertoire sequencing. The cohort was made up of two young adult volunteers, one female and one male, who were previously healthy.

Results the study describes overall, beyond this receptor: Contracting CD4+ clones were found mainly in CM and EM memory subsets, while CD8+ clones were enriched in EMRA. SARS-CoV-2 specificity was not confirmed for the second-wave clones peaking on day 37. Clones contracting from day 15 to 85 had balanced CD4/CD8 phenotypes, while a second wave expanding from day 15 to 37 was biased towards CD4+. Some responding clones were found in pre-infection memory, which suggests that pre-existing cross-reactive memory T cells took part in the SARS-CoV-2 response. The study included only two mild cases, and larger cohorts that include severe cases with pre-infection samples were judged to be necessary.

The run used an Illumina NovaSeq 6000. TCRalpha and TCRbeta cDNA libraries were built by 5'RACE with constant-segment primers, adding sample barcodes and unique molecular identifiers. RNA was extracted from every sample with Trizol reagent. Amplification of the libraries took two PCR steps, and the second step added a second sample barcode plus Illumina TruSeq adapters. The libraries were sequenced on an Illumina NovaSeq using 2 x 150 bp paired-end reads. The paper's processing steps were these. Reads were demultiplexed and collapsed into UMI-guided consensus sequences with migec v1.2.7. Using mixcr v2.1.11, the UMI consensuses were aligned to TRA and TRB V and J templates and assembled into clonotypes. A clonotype was counted as expanded or contracted only when both edgeR and NoisET called the clonotype significant, with the noise models trained on biological replicates. For edgeR calls, the thresholds were a false discovery rate-adjusted p below 0.01 and a log2 fold-change of 1. PCA with hierarchical clustering of max-normalized trajectories of the 1000 most abundant clonotypes was used as exploratory dynamics analysis. Each responding clone was given a CD4 or CD8 phenotype based on the CD4+ and CD8+ repertoires, which had been sequenced separately. In-frame beta chains were kept once TCRdb had trimmed the public reads at Q25 with fastp and called clones with MiXCR. Under each unique CDR3 protein, matching rows form one entry showing the most common genes and DNA. These V and J calls rely on TCRdb rather than the paper's analysis. This sample holds about 470,000 distinct CDR3 sequences; 25% were observed only once. The top ten constitute around 12% of the sample.

Ficoll-Paque density gradient centrifugation was used to isolate PBMCs. A note on this clonotype: No cognate antigen has been identified for it. Base qualities are not recorded, but no much larger clone differs from it by a single base.

The CDR3 goes from the cysteine to the phenylalanine over 16 residues. Just CDR3 DNA is preserved here, 48 bases in frame from base 1. CDR1 is given as SGHVS and CDR2 as FQNEAQ, both from the germline V gene. The junction shows trimming of 1 base on V and 3 bases on J, plus 16 bases between the germline ends. Sequencing was performed on PBMCs or a T cell subset sorted from them (not recorded which). Recombination joined TRBV7-8 with TRBJ2-7, with the D gene call left open. The TCR comes from an adult woman who had mild COVID-19 (a few samples of this study predate the infection). The sample titles of this study are shuffled in the database, so cell type and time point are left out; the donor was told from shared clones. For the CDR3, the sequence is CASSLVRPGALYEQYF. The nucleotides read TGTGCCAGCAGCTTAGTTCGCCCGGGCGCTCTCTACGAGCAGTACTTC.